This T cell receptor (beta chain) was captured by sequencing in a study of shared clonotypes between healthy human individuals. About the study: Each donor's CD8 memory used one plate, CD8 naive two, each CD4 subset three.

This CDR3 spans 16 amino acids. Germline assignment: CDR1 SGHDN and CDR2 FVKESK. The J segment lost 0 bases and the V segment lost 2 bases, leaving 5 bases of the junction unmatched. Of note for this clone: Its antigen is currently unknown.

Study outcomes and limitations: Naive subsets generally exceeded memory subsets in estimated richness. Deeper or shallower sequencing was expected to change how clonotypes are shared among donors.

Only in-frame clones appear in the TCRdb table, and some are missing; sequencing was by immunoSEQ multiplex PCR. The data contain hundreds of thousands of clones, roughly 96% of them singletons. Naive CD8 cells lacked CD45RO, underwent positive selection for CCR7 and left out terminally differentiated effector memory CD45RA+ cells. Sequencing was done on a sample of naive CD8+ T cells sorted from blood. This chain connects TRBV14 to TRBJ2-3; 7 nucleotides match TRBD1. The receptor's source is a woman between 25 and 40 years old in good health. The CDR3 region has the DNA TGTGCCAGCAGCCAAAGTTACAGGGGCAGCACAGATACGCAGTATTTT. Translation gives CASSQSYRGSTDTQYF.